The 20 T cell receptor beta chains below all came from one sample that was sequenced in a study of CD8 T cells in Susac syndrome. RNA in amounts of roughly 0.45 to 1 ug was reverse transcribed with random hexamers. TCRdb passed the immunoSEQ multiplex PCR reads through MiXCR, listing each CDR3 protein once. The table has hundreds of thousands of distinct CDR3 sequences, 90% to 95% seen once. The sample was CD4+ T cells from PBMCs. The receptors originated from a human donor with multiple sclerosis.

The chain recombines TRBV18 with TRBJ1-3, with D unresolved. The CDR3 is 14 residues long. The V and J ends lost 3 bases and 1 base respectively, with 7 bases between them. Germline CDR1 KGHSH, CDR2 LQKENI. The CDR3 loop is CASSPVKSGNTIYF. The CDR3 DNA reads TGTGCCAGCTCACCTGTAAAATCTGGAAACACCATATATTTT.

The gene calls are TRBV28 and TRBJ1-5; a possible D gene is TRBD1 (5 bases). CDR3 size: 17 residues. V lost 5 bases and J 0 bases, leaving 17 bases between the germline ends. Germline V CDR1 and CDR2: MDHEN, SYDVKM. The DNA of the CDR3 is TGTGCCAGCAGTCATGACCAGGGCCTTTTTAGCAATCAGCCCCAGCATTTT. Translation gives CASSHDQGLFSNQPQHF. The full variable domain, in which reference TRBV28 and TRBJ1-5 provide the parts outside the CDR3, is DVKVTQSSRYLVKRTGEKVFLECVQDMDHENMFWYRQDPGLGLRLIYFSYDVKMKEKGDIPEGYSVSREKKERFSLILESASTNQTSMYLCASSHDQGLFSNQPQHFGDGTRLSIL.

This clonotype was observed a single time. The CDR3 reads CASRPNRDEQFF. As DNA, the CDR3 is TGTGCCAGCAGGCCCAACAGGGATGAGCAGTTCTTC. This chain joins TRBV12-3 or TRBV12-4 and TRBJ2-1, with D perhaps TRBD1 (6 bases). Trimming cost V 6 bases and J 8 bases, with 11 bases left between them. CDR3 length: 12 amino acids.

The chain links TRBV7-6 to TRBJ2-5; 15 nucleotides agree with TRBD2. The CDR3 length is 18 residues. CDR1 SGHVS and CDR2 FNYEAQ come from the germline V gene. The junction had 6 bases not matched to a gene; V was cut back by 2 bases and J by 2 bases. The CDR3 region is CASSLWGLAGGSQETQYF. The CDR3 DNA follows: TGTGCCAGCAGCTTATGGGGACTAGCGGGGGGCTCACAAGAGACCCAGTACTTC.

V is TRBV9 and J is TRBJ2-2; 7 positions agree with TRBD1. This CDR3 has 14 residues. After removal of 3 bases from V and 4 bases from J, the junction contained 3 bases not matched to a gene. Germline values: CDR1 SGDLS, CDR2 YYNGEE. Here the CDR3 reads CASSAGTVTGELFF. The CDR3 DNA follows: TGTGCCAGCAGCGCCGGGACAGTCACCGGGGAGCTGTTTTTT.

The CDR3 loop reads CASSSDSTGANVLTF. The CDR3 DNA sequence: TGTGCCAGCAGCTCGGACAGCACTGGGGCCAACGTCCTGACTTTC. This chain connects TRBV27 to TRBJ2-6; D may be TRBD1 (6 bases). Per the germline V gene, CDR1 is MNHEY and CDR2 is SMNVEV (reference sequence). V was shortened by 6 bases and J by 2 bases, with 11 bases between the two germline ends. This CDR3 contains 15 residues.

Here the CDR3 reads CASSLVTETQYF. CDR3 bases: TGTGCCAGCAGCTTAGTAACAGAGACCCAGTACTTC. The rearrangement joins TRBV7-9 to TRBJ2-5; D not certain. Trimming cost V 1 base and J 4 bases, with 4 bases left between them. The germline V gene encodes CDR1 SEHNR and CDR2 FQNEAQ (reference sequence). CDR3 size: 12 residues.

The gene calls are TRBV4-2 and TRBJ2-5; 7 bases match TRBD2. CDR3 length: 15 residues. In germline, CDR1 is LGHNA, CDR2 YNFKEQ. After removal of 0 bases from V and 2 bases from J, the junction contained 3 bases not matched to a gene. The CDR3 loop reads CASSQEASGQETQYF. As DNA, the CDR3 is TGTGCCAGCAGCCAAGAGGCTAGCGGTCAAGAGACCCAGTACTTC.

The gene calls are TRBV7-3 and TRBJ1-1; possible D gene TRBD1, 6 bases. The CDR3 runs to 15 residues. Germline V gene sequence: CDR1 SGHTA, CDR2 FQGTGA. Trimming pared 5 bases from V and 1 base from J, leaving 14 bases between. CDR3: CASSLGGTPNTEAFF. For the CDR3, the DNA is TGTGCCAGCAGCCTAGGGGGGACACCGAACACTGAAGCTTTCTTT.

This chain joins TRBV18 and TRBJ2-6; no clear D. The V end lost 3 bases, the J end lost 7 bases, and 22 bases lay between the germline ends. The CDR3 is made up of 18 amino acids. Looked up from germline, CDR1 is KGHSH and CDR2 is LQKENI. CDR3 sequence (DNA): TGTGCCAGCTCACCGTTCGGTAATCCCCTGTCTGAAGCCAACGTCCTGACTTTC. It translates to CASSPFGNPLSEANVLTF.

The rearrangement uses TRBV15 and TRBJ2-5, with D uncertain. This CDR3 region has 15 residues. Germline assignment: CDR1 LNHNV and CDR2 YYDKDF (reference sequence). Trimming stripped 1 base from V and 5 bases from J, with 14 bases between. The CDR3 DNA sequence: TGTGCCACCAGCAGAGGTGGGTTCCAGGTTGAGACCCAGTACTTC. It is translated as CATSRGGFQVETQYF.

CDR3 nucleotide sequence: TGTGCCAGCAGCCAAGGAAATTTCGGGGGTTTCAATCAGCCCCAGCATTTT. Translating gives CASSQGNFGGFNQPQHF. V is TRBV3-1 and J is TRBJ1-5, with a weak D call TRBD1 (5 bases). Germline assignment: CDR1 LGHDT and CDR2 YNNKEL (reference sequence). The CDR3 has 17 amino acids. Trimming removed 1 base from V and 3 bases from J, with 16 bases in between.

V usage is TRBV30 and J usage is TRBJ2-1; TRBD2 might be the D (5 bases). Between the trimmed V and J ends, which lost 3 bases and 9 bases, there was a span of 15 bases. Germline lookup yields CDR1 GTSNPN and CDR2 SVGIG (reference sequence). The CDR3 is made up of 13 amino acids. The CDR3 bases are TGTGCCTGGAGCGTAGCGCCCGAGGCTGAGCAGTTCTTC. The encoded protein is CAWSVAPEAEQFF.

J is TRBJ1-5 and V is TRBV28; D not certain. V lost 5 bases and J lost 4, with 12 bases in between. Germline values: CDR1 MDHEN, CDR2 SYDVKM. This CDR3 has 14 residues. The chain's CDR3 is CASSTTVTNQPQHF. CDR3 nucleotide sequence: TGTGCCAGCAGTACTACAGTTACGAATCAGCCCCAGCATTTT.

The chain is built from TRBV7-2 and TRBJ2-2; perhaps D is TRBD1 or TRBD2 (5 bases each). The germline V gene encodes CDR1 SGHTA and CDR2 FQGNSA. This CDR3 region has 15 residues. Trimming removed 3 bases at V and 3 bases at J, with 11 bases between. In DNA form, the CDR3 reads TGTGCCAGCAGCTTGGGGACGGACCACACCGGGGAGCTGTTTTTT. Amino acid sequence: CASSLGTDHTGELFF.

The V gene is TRBV24-1, the J gene TRBJ2-1; 7 bases fit TRBD2. CDR1 is KGHDR and CDR2 is SFDVKD in the germline V gene. This CDR3 has 16 amino acids. V trimming: 4 bases; J trimming: 0 bases; junction bases outside the gene matches: 5. CDR3 protein: CATSDPGGSSYNEQFF. CDR3 nucleotide sequence: TGTGCCACCAGTGACCCCGGGGGGAGCTCCTACAATGAGCAGTTCTTC.

The rearrangement joins TRBV9 to TRBJ2-5, with TRBD1 identical over 8 bases. The V and J ends lost 4 bases and 2 bases, in that order; junction bases with no gene match: 10. Germline V lookup: CDR1 SGDLS, CDR2 YYNGEE. The length of the CDR3 is 16 residues. The CDR3 region has the DNA TGTGCCAGCAGCCCTCTAGGGACAGGACCTCAAGAGACCCAGTACTTC. As protein: CASSPLGTGPQETQYF. The whole variable domain, filled in from reference TRBV9 and TRBJ2-5, reads DSGVTQTPKHLITATGQRVTLRCSPRSGDLSVYWYQQSLDQGLQFLIQYYNGEERAKGNILERFSAQQFPDLHSELNLSSLELGDSALYFCASSPLGTGPQETQYFGPGTRLLVL.

This rearrangement joins TRBV19 to TRBJ1-2, with a weak D call TRBD1 (6 bases). This CDR3 region has 12 residues. The ends were cut back, 4 bases at V and 8 bases at J, with 11 bases in the middle. CDR1 is LNHDA, CDR2 SQIVND, per germline (reference sequence). The CDR3 reads CASSTLQGGYTF. The CDR3, as DNA: TGTGCCAGTAGTACACTACAGGGAGGCTACACCTTC.

CDR3 residues: CASSLKGGGDTQYF. In DNA, the CDR3 is TGCGCCAGCAGCCTGAAGGGTGGCGGCGATACGCAGTATTTT. The V call is TRBV5-1, the J call TRBJ2-3; no reliable D call. This CDR3 spans 14 amino acids. Germline V lookup: CDR1 SGHRS, CDR2 YFSETQ. Trimming cost V 4 bases and J 6 bases, with 15 bases left between them. Drawing the rest from reference TRBV5-1 and TRBJ2-3, the complete variable domain is KAGVTQTPRYLIKTRGQQVTLSCSPISGHRSVSWYQQTPGQGLQFLFEYFSETQRNKGNFPGRFSGRQFSNSRSEMNVSTLELGDSALYLCASSLKGGGDTQYFGPGTRLTVL.

The chain is built from TRBV10-3 and TRBJ1-1; D is perhaps TRBD1 (5 bases). Germline assignment: CDR1 ENHRY and CDR2 SYGVKD. With 3 bases removed from V and 1 base from J, the gap between germline ends came to 15 bases. There are 16 residues in the CDR3. The CDR3 sequence is CAISDSIGGRNTEAFF. The CDR3 DNA reads TGTGCCATCAGTGATAGTATCGGGGGTCGGAACACTGAAGCTTTCTTT.